The source of this T cell receptor beta chain is a study of blood T cell repertoires in COVID-19 (dated by TCRdb to 2019 to 2021). Turning to the overall study: Samples covering the acute and convalescent phases of COVID-19 were provided by collaborators in the United States, Italy and Spain. Subjects who had been exposed to COVID-19, were actively infected with it, or had recovered from it provided the deeply sampled blood TCRbeta repertoires that made up the dataset. The repertoires were released in a freely available public database intended as a resource for research on the immune response to SARS-CoV-2. The material from the prospective study consisted of cDNA or gDNA derived from T cells, B-cell-depleted T cells, or PBMCs. Samples were obtained from the ongoing ImmuneRACE study (first 160 participants) and from about 1,300 subjects provided by 6 global collaborators. Where available, HLA class I and class II types were obtained from metadata supplied by the sample provider rather than from assay-based typing. A de-identified subject ID, COVID-19 status, age in years and sex were almost always included in the sample metadata.

From a lookup of the germline V gene (reference sequence), CDR1 and CDR2 are LNHNV and YYDKDF. Spanning cysteine to phenylalanine, the CDR3 consists of 14 amino acids. Just the 42-base CDR3 DNA is kept, in frame starting at base 1. The junction carries 5 bases between V and J, which are trimmed by 0 bases and 2 bases respectively. Enrolling through a virtual design, the prospective study's participants ranged in age from roughly 18 to 89 years and lived across about two dozen United States geographic areas. Cohort assignment in the prospective study relied on participant-reported clinical history from a screening survey and a study questionnaire. For ImmuneRACE Cohort 3, a participant was defined as recovered based on two consecutive negative NP/OP PCR tests, clearance by a healthcare professional, or resolution of symptoms. In the prospective study, mobile phlebotomists collected whole blood, serum and a nasopharyngeal or oropharyngeal swab from each participant. Prospective study participants could optionally give additional blood draws and questionnaires over an approximately two-month period. Before DNA extraction, prospective study blood samples were shipped either frozen or at room temperature.

TCRbeta CDR3 regions were amplified from genomic DNA using the immunoSEQ Assay, a bias-controlled multiplex PCR. Per the source publication's procedure: Nucleated cell counts per sample were estimated from amplification of reference gene primers within the assay. Sequence reads were collapsed and filtered to measure the absolute abundance of every unique TCRbeta CDR3 rearrangement. Productive Simpson clonality was computed per sample as the square root of Simpson's diversity index over productive rearrangements. The clones in this table, taken by TCRdb from immuneACCESS, are in-frame only. Not every clone is retained; where verified, under half of the shortfall comes from an unresolved V gene, and the cause of the rest is unknown. That table furnishes V, J and clone size, whereas the DNA furnished D and trimming. Counted in this sample were over 150,000 clones; roughly 84% of them appeared once. The top ten clones comprise over 7% of the sample.

As for this clone: Its target antigen remains unknown. Base-call qualities are not available, and no considerably larger clone is one nucleotide away.

Study-wide findings and limitations: Clinical and demographic metadata were provided uncurated, with the amount varying by source and participant.

The sequenced sample consisted of PBMCs or T cells enriched from blood (not recorded which). Recombination joined TRBV15 with TRBJ1-5; the D gene cannot be resolved reliably. The receptor comes from a woman between 50 and 59 years old who had recovered from COVID-19. The CDR3 sequence is CATSRDEGNQPQHF. The base sequence is TGTGCCACCAGCAGAGATGAGGGCAATCAGCCCCAGCATTTT. Where the CDR3 stops, the reference TRBV15 and TRBJ1-5 genes take over; the full variable domain is DAMVIQNPRYQVTQFGKPVTLSCSQTLNHNVMYWYQQKSSQAPKLLFHYYDKDFNNEADTPDNFQSRRPNTSFCFLDIRSPGLGDTAMYLCATSRDEGNQPQHFGDGTRLSIL.